One sample yielded the 23 T cell receptor beta chains listed below, sequenced in a study of T-cell reconstitution after alpha-beta-depleted transplantation in children. Unique molecular identifiers were incorporated when the TCRbeta library was constructed. Each CDR3 protein is one row after TCRdb ran MiXCR on the PCR reads. The table has about 120,000 distinct CDR3 sequences, more than 20% seen once. Sequences were derived from PBMCs, mostly from graft donor cells, sampled 180 days after TCRalphabeta/CD19-depleted stem cell transplant. The receptors come from a male patient between 2 and 10 years old who had a stem cell transplant for chronic granulomatous disease, so the T cells may come from the graft donor.

The CDR3 is CSVEDFRSSRRKSPQSGSEQFF. As DNA, the CDR3 is TGCAGCGTTGAAGATTTCCGTTCGTCCAGGAGGAAGAGTCCCCAGTCGGGAAGTGAGCAGTTCTTC. V and J are TRBV29-1 and TRBJ2-1, with a weak D call TRBD2 (5 bases). Trimming shortened V by 0 bases and J by 9 bases, and 39 bases separated the two germline ends. CDR1 is SQVTM and CDR2 is ANQGSEA in the germline V gene. CDR3 length: 22 amino acids.

V is TRBV28 and J is TRBJ1-1; D perhaps matches TRBD1 (5 bases). Germline V gene data show CDR1 as MDHEN and CDR2 as SYDVKM. V was shortened by 3 bases and J by 6 bases, with 14 bases between the two germline ends. This CDR3 is built from 14 residues. In nucleotides, the CDR3 is TGTGCCAGCAGTTTCGGGACCCGGGGCGCTGAAGCTTTCTTT. This codes for CASSFGTRGAEAFF.

The J gene is TRBJ2-3, the V gene TRBV30; possible D gene TRBD2, 7 bases. This CDR3 comprises 16 residues. Per the germline V gene, CDR1 is GTSNPN and CDR2 is SVGIG (reference sequence). V was cut by 3 bases and J by 7 bases, with 23 bases left in between. The CDR3 region has the DNA TGTGCCTGGAGGTCCTGGGGGCTAGCGGAGGGGCATACGCAGTATTTT. It encodes CAWRSWGLAEGHTQYF.

The chain joins TRBV5-5 to TRBJ2-2; D unresolved. Germline V CDR1 and CDR2: SGHKS, YYEKEE (reference sequence). V gave up 4 bases and J gave up 7 bases, with 11 bases separating them. This CDR3 comprises 13 residues. The CDR3 reads CASSLVGIGELFF. The DNA of the CDR3 is TGTGCCAGCAGCCTGGTTGGGATCGGGGAGCTGTTTTTT.

This clonotype was counted at least ten times. The chain has TRBV20-1 and TRBJ2-4; possible D gene TRBD2, 6 bases. V lost 3 bases, J lost 6 bases, and 15 bases lay in between. This CDR3 is built from 14 residues. Germline values: CDR1 DFQATT, CDR2 SNEGSKA (reference sequence). The CDR3 DNA follows: TGCAGTGCTAGGGGCGGGGACCCACGAAACATTCAGTACTTC. Translation: CSARGGDPRNIQYF.

This clonotype came up many times. J is TRBJ2-1 and V is TRBV2, with a weak D call TRBD2 (5 bases). This CDR3 is 14 amino acids long. The germline V gene has CDR1 SNHLY and CDR2 FYNNEI. The V gene lost 5 bases and the J gene lost 6 bases, with 14 bases spanning the gap. This CDR3 is CASSLRTGSNEQFF. CDR3 in DNA: TGTGCCAGCAGTCTACGGACTGGATCCAATGAGCAGTTCTTC. Supplemented by reference TRBV2 and TRBJ2-1, the full variable domain reads EPEVTQTPSHQVTQMGQEVILRCVPISNHLYFYWYRQILGQKVEFLVSFYNNEISEKSEIFDDQFSVERPDGSNFTLKIRSTKLEDSAMYFCASSLRTGSNEQFFGPGTRLTVL.

This chain links TRBV29-1 with TRBJ1-2, with TRBD1 identical over 7 bases. This CDR3 contains 13 residues. Germline V gene sequence: CDR1 SQVTM, CDR2 ANQGSEA. After removal of 3 bases from V and 7 bases from J, the junction contained 8 bases not matched to a gene. CDR3 in amino acids: CSVDPGQASGYTF. CDR3 DNA: TGCAGCGTTGACCCTGGACAGGCAAGTGGCTACACCTTC.

This clonotype was seen at least ten times. The J gene is TRBJ1-6, the V gene TRBV20-1, with 8 bases matching TRBD1. This CDR3 is 12 amino acids long. Germline CDR1 DFQATT, CDR2 SNEGSKA (reference sequence). The CDR3 DNA follows: TGCAGCGTCGGGACAGGAGCCTCACCCCTCCACTTT. Protein sequence: CSVGTGASPLHF.

This chain connects TRBV6-1 to TRBJ2-1; TRBD2 agrees at 12 bases. This CDR3 has 15 residues. Germline V gene data show CDR1 as MNHNS and CDR2 as SASEGT. The V and J ends lost 5 bases and 12 bases, in that order; junction bases with no gene match: 11. Here the CDR3 DNA reads TGTGCCAGCAGTACACTAGCGGGGGGATTGGTTGGGCAGTTCTTC. Protein: CASSTLAGGLVGQFF.

In this sample, this clonotype turned up many times. At one end the junction does not follow the germline gene, possibly because of a read error. The rearrangement links TRBV7-2 to TRBJ1-3; D may be TRBD1 (6 bases). The germline gives CDR1 SGHTA, CDR2 FQGNSA. The CDR3 has 12 residues. For the CDR3, the DNA is TGTGCCAGCAGCTTAGATTTCGGGGACAAGGCCTTT. Residues: CASSLDFGDKAF. Supplemented by reference TRBV7-2 and TRBJ1-3, the full variable domain reads GAGVSQSPSNKVTEKGKDVELRCDPISGHTALYWYRQSLGQGLEFLIYFQGNSAPDKSGLPSDRFSAERTGGSVSTLTIQRTQQEDSAVYLCASSLDFGDKAFGEGSWLTVV.

This clonotype was counted a few times. This chain joins TRBV15 and TRBJ2-4, with TRBD1 matching 8 bases. This CDR3 comprises 17 residues. V shed 5 bases and J 5 bases; nucleotides not matched to a gene: 14. Germline lookup yields CDR1 LNHNV and CDR2 YYDKDF (reference sequence). CDR3 in amino acids: CATSGRQWGQAQNIQYF. For the CDR3, the DNA is TGTGCCACCAGCGGACGTCAATGGGGACAGGCACAAAACATTCAGTACTTC.

This clonotype has at least ten counts. V usage is TRBV5-4 and J usage is TRBJ2-1; 7 nucleotides agree with TRBD1. The germline V gene has CDR1 SGHNT and CDR2 YYREEE (reference sequence). J was trimmed by 4 bases and V by 3 bases; bases with no gene match: 7. The CDR3 length is 15 residues. CDR3 sequence (DNA): TGTGCCAGCAGCTCCCGGGACAGACTTTACAATGAGCAGTTCTTC. Protein: CASSSRDRLYNEQFF.

V usage is TRBV20-1 and J usage is TRBJ2-1, with 7 bases fitting TRBD2. Germline V gene lookup returns CDR1 DFQATT and CDR2 SNEGSKA (reference sequence). V was pared by 3 bases and J by 10 bases, with 18 bases of the junction left unmatched. This CDR3 region has 16 residues. This chain's CDR3 is CSARMEPSGLQTEQFF. CDR3 in DNA: TGCAGTGCTAGGATGGAGCCTAGCGGCTTACAAACCGAGCAGTTCTTC.

This clonotype appeared a few times. Here the CDR3 DNA reads TGTGCCACCAGCAGAGGAGACAGGGGACGCACAGATACGCAGTATTTT. Its protein is CATSRGDRGRTDTQYF. V is TRBV15 and J is TRBJ2-3, with 8 bases lining up with TRBD1. CDR3 size: 16 residues. The J segment lost 1 base and the V segment lost 1 base, leaving 4 bases of the junction unmatched. The germline V gene has CDR1 LNHNV and CDR2 YYDKDF (reference sequence).

This clonotype was seen at least ten times. The V call is TRBV5-1, the J call TRBJ2-3; 8 nucleotides match TRBD2. The CDR3 has 14 residues. CDR1 SGHRS and CDR2 YFSETQ come from the germline V gene. J lost 2 bases, V lost 5 bases, and 4 bases had no gene match. The CDR3 here is CASSPGLVTDTQYF. The CDR3 DNA reads TGCGCCAGCAGTCCGGGACTAGTCACAGATACGCAGTATTTT.

The chain has TRBV12-1 and TRBJ2-1; the D segment call TRBD1 is taken from the table without a DNA check. TRBV12-1 is shown as a pseudogene. The CDR3 runs to 14 residues. This CDR3 reads CASSFTGTFNEQFF. CDR3 in DNA: TGTGCCAGCAGCTTTACAGGGACCTTTAATGAGCAGTTCTTC.

The chain combines TRBV20-1 with TRBJ1-1; D not certain. This CDR3 region has 13 residues. Looked up from germline, CDR1 is DFQATT and CDR2 is SNEGSKA (reference sequence). V was trimmed by 5 bases and J by 1 base, leaving 11 bases between them. The CDR3 reads CSAPPSPNTEAFF. For the CDR3, the DNA is TGCAGTGCTCCCCCCAGTCCGAACACTGAAGCTTTCTTT.

The V and J genes are TRBV18 and TRBJ2-5; a possible D gene is TRBD2 (5 bases). This CDR3 is built from 16 residues. V was pared by 0 bases and J by 2 bases, with 13 bases between. Germline-derived CDR1 and CDR2 are KGHSH and LQKENI. CDR3 bases: TGTGCCAGCTCACCACCGGGAGAGTACGTTCAAGAGACCCAGTACTTC. Its translation: CASSPPGEYVQETQYF.

This chain links TRBV29-1 with TRBJ1-1, with D unresolved. V lost 2 bases, J lost 3 bases, and 10 bases lay in between. The CDR3 has 13 residues. The germline gives CDR1 SQVTM, CDR2 ANQGSEA. The chain's CDR3 is CSVELVSYTEAFF. The CDR3 nucleotides read TGCAGCGTTGAACTGGTCTCGTACACTGAAGCTTTCTTT.

This chain links TRBV7-2 with TRBJ2-7; D tentatively fits TRBD1 or TRBD2 (7 bases each). The CDR3 consists of 15 residues. V lost 3 bases and J 3 bases, leaving 15 bases between the germline ends. CDR1 SGHTA and CDR2 FQGNSA come from the germline V gene. The CDR3, as DNA: TGTGCCAGCAGCTTGACGGGGAGGGGGCTCTACGAGCAGTACTTC. Its translation: CASSLTGRGLYEQYF.

The chain combines TRBV6-1 with TRBJ2-5; TRBD2 is a possible D gene (5 bases). CDR3 length equals 15 residues. V lost 5 bases to trimming and J lost 5 bases, with 18 bases between them. Per germline, CDR1 MNHNS and CDR2 SASEGT. Here the CDR3 reads CASSPESGLGETQYF. In nucleotides, the CDR3 is TGTGCCAGCAGTCCGGAGAGCGGTTTAGGGGAGACCCAGTACTTC.

This clonotype was detected ten times or more. The rearrangement uses TRBV6-5 and TRBJ2-7, with a possible D match to TRBD2 (5 bases). The CDR3 is 11 residues long. The germline CDR1 and CDR2 sequences are MNHEY and SVGAGI. V lost 6 bases, J lost 4 bases, and 7 bases lay in between. The CDR3 nucleotides read TGTGCCAGCAGACTAGGTTACGAGCAGTACTTC. This translates into CASRLGYEQYF.

This clonotype has just a few counts. V is TRBV12-3 or TRBV12-4 and J is TRBJ1-1; 8 positions match TRBD1. The V gene end was trimmed by 6 bases and the J gene end by 5 bases; junction bases not matched to a gene: 5. There are 13 residues in the CDR3. CDR3 coding DNA: TGTGCCAGCAGCGTGGACAGGGCGACTGAAGCTTTCTTT. It translates to CASSVDRATEAFF.